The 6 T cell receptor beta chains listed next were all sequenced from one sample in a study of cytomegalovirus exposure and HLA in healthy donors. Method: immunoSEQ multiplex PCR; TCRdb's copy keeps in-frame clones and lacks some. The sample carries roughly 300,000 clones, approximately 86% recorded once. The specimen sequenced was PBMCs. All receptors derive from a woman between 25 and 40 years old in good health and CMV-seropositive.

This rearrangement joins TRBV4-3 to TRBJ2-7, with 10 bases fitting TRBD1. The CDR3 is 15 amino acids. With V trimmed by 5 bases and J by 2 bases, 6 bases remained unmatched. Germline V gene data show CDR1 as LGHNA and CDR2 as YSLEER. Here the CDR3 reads CASSVRDRGTYEQYF. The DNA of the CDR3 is TGCGCCAGCAGCGTCCGGGACAGGGGAACCTACGAGCAGTACTTC.

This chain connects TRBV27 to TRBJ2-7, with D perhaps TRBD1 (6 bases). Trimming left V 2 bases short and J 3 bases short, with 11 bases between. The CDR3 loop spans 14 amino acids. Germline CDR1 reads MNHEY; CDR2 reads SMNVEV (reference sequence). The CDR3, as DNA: TGTGCCAGCAGTTTAGACAGGAAGAACTACGAGCAGTACTTC. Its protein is CASSLDRKNYEQYF.

The CDR3 loop reads CASSPGEGGLKTQYF. The CDR3 bases are TGTGCCAGCAGCCCGGGGGAGGGGGGATTGAAGACCCAGTACTTC. The J gene is TRBJ2-5, the V gene TRBV7-7, with TRBD2 as a possible D gene (7 bases). This CDR3 spans 15 amino acids. V lost 5 bases and J 6 bases, leaving 19 bases between the germline ends. Germline V CDR1 and CDR2: SSHAT, FNYEAQ (reference sequence).

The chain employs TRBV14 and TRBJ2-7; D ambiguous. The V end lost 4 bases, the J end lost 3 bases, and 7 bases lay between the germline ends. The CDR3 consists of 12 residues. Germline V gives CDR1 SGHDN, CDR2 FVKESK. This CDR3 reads CASSPANYEQYF. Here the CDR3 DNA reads TGTGCCAGCAGCCCGGCCAACTACGAGCAGTACTTC.

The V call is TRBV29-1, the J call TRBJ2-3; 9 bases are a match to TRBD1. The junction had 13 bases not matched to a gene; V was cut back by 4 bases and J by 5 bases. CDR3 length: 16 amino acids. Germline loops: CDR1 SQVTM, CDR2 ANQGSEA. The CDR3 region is CSVVELPDRGLDTQYF. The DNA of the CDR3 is TGCAGCGTTGTAGAGCTCCCGGACAGGGGCTTAGATACGCAGTATTTT.

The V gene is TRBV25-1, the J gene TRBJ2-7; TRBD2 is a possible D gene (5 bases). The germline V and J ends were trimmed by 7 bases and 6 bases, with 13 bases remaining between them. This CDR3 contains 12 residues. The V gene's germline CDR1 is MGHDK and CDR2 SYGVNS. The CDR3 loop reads CASTTGWGEQYF. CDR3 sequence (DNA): TGTGCCAGCACTACGGGGTGGGGCGAGCAGTACTTC.